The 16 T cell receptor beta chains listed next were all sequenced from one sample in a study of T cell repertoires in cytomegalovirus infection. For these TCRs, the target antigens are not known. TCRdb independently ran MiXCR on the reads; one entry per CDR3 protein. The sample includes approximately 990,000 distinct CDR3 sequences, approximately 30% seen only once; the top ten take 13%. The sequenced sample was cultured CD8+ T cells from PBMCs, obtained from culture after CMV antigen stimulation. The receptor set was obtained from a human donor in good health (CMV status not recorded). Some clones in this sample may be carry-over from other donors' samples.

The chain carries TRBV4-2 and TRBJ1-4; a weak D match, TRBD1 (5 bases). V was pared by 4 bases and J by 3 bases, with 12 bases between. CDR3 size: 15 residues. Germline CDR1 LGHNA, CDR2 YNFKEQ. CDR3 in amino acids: CASSLRGDPNEKLFF. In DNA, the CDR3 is TGTGCCAGCAGCCTGAGAGGGGACCCTAATGAAAAACTGTTTTTT.

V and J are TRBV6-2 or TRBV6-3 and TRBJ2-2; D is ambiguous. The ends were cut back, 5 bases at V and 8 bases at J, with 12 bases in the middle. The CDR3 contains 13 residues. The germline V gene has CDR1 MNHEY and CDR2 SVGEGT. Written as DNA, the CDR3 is TGTGCCAGCAGTGAACCCCCACGTGGGGAGCTGTTTTTT. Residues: CASSEPPRGELFF.

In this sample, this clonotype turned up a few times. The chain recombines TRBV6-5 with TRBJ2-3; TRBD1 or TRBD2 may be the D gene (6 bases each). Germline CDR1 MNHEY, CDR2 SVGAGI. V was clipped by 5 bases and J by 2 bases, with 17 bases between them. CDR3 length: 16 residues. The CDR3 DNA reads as TGTGCCAGCAGTGCCGGGGGCAGCGGCCCCACAGATACGCAGTATTTT. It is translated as CASSAGGSGPTDTQYF.

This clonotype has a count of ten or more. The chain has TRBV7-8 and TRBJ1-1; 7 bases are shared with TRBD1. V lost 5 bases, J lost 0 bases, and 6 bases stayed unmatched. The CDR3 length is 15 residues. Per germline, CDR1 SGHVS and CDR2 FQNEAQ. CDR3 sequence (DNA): TGTGCCAGCAGCGGACGACAGGGCGTGAACACTGAAGCTTTCTTT. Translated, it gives CASSGRQGVNTEAFF.

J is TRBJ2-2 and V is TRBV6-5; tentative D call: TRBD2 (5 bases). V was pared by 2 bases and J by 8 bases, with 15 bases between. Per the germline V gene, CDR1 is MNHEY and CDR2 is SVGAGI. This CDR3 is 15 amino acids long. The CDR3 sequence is CASSYQSGSQGELFF. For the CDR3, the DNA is TGTGCCAGCAGTTACCAATCGGGGTCCCAGGGGGAGCTGTTTTTT.

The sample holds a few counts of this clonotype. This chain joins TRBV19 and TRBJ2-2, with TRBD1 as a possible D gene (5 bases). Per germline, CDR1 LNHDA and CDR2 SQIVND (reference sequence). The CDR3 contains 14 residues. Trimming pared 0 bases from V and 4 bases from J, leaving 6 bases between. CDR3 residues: CASSIDRATGELFF. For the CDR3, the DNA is TGTGCCAGTAGTATAGACAGGGCCACCGGGGAGCTGTTTTTT.

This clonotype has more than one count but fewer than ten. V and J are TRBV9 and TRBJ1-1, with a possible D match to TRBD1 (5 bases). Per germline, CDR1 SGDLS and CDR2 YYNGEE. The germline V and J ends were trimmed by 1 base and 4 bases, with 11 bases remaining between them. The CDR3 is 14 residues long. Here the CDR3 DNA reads TGTGCCAGCAGCGTACGAGGGGTGGTCACTGAAGCTTTCTTT. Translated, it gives CASSVRGVVTEAFF.

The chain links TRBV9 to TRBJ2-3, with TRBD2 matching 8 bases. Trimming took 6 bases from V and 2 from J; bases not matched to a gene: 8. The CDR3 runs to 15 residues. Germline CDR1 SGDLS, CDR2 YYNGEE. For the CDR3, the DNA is TGTGCCAGCACATCGGGTAGCGGGGTCACAGATACGCAGTATTTT. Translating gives CASTSGSGVTDTQYF.

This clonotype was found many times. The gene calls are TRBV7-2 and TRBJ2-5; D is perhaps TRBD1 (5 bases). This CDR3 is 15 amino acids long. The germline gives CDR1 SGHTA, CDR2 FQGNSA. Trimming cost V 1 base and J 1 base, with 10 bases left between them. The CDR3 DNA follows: TGTGCCAGCAGCTTAGACCTAGGGGCCCAAGAGACCCAGTACTTC. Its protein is CASSLDLGAQETQYF.

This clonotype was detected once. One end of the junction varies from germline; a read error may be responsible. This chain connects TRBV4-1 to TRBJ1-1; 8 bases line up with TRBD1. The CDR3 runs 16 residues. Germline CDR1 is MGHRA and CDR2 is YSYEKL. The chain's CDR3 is CASSQAGTGMNTEAFF. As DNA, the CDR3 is TGTGCCAGCAGCCAAGCCGGGACAGGCATGAACACTGAAGCTTTCTTT.

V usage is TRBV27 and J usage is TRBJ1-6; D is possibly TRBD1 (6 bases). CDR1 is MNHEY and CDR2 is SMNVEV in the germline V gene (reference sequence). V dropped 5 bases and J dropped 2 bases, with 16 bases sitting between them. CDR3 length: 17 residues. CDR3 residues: CASSLTPGATYNSPLHF. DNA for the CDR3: TGTGCCAGCAGTCTAACCCCAGGGGCAACCTATAATTCACCCCTCCACTTT.

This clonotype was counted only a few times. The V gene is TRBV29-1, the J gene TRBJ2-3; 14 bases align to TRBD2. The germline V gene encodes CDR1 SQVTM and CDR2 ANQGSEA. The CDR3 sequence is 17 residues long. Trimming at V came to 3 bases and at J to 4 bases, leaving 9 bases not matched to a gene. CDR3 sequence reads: CSVEDTRTSGGPDTQYF. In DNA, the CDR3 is TGCAGCGTTGAGGATACCAGGACTAGCGGGGGGCCAGATACGCAGTATTTT.

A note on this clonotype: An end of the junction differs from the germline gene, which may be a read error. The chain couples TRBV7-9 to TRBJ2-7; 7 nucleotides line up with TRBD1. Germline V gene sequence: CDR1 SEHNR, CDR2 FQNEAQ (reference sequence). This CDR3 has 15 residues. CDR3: CVSSSSTGRPYEQYF. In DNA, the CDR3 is TGTGTCAGCAGCTCGTCGACAGGGAGACCCTACGAGCAGTACTTC.

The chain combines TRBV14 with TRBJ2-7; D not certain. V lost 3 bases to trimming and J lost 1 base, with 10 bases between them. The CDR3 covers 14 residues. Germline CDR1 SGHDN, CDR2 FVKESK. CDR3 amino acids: CASSHWLESYEQYF. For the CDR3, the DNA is TGTGCCAGCAGCCATTGGTTAGAGTCCTACGAGCAGTACTTC.

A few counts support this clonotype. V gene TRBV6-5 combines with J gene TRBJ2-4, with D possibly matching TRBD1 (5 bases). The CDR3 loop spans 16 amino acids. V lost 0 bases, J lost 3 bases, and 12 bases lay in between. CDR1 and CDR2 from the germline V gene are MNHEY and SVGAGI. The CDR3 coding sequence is TGTGCCAGCAGTTACTCGATTCGGACAAACAAAAACATTCAGTACTTC. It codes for CASSYSIRTNKNIQYF.

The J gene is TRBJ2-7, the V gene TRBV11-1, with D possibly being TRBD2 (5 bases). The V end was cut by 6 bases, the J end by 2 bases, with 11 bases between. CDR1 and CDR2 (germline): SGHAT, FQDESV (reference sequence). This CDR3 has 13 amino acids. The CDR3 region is CASSKDGTYEQYV. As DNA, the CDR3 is TGTGCCAGCAGTAAAGACGGGACCTACGAGCAGTACGTC.